This is a list of T cell receptor beta chains from one sample in a study of T cells in Graves' hyperthyroidism and ophthalmopathy. TCRdb reprocessed the multiplex PCR reads via MiXCR and lists one record per CDR3 protein. Among under 700,000 distinct CDR3 sequences listed, roughly 46% were seen once. The sample was peripheral blood or thyroid tissue (not recorded which). The receptors shown here come from a woman between 18 and 29 years old with Graves' hyperthyroidism. Each CDR3 is given with its conserved first and last residue. D genes are given only for firm matches. Only part of the rows carry a size: once, few, many, or a class if the clone is expanded.

d_gene,abundance,v_gene,j_gene,CDR3nt,CDR3aa
TRBD1,NA,TRBV2,TRBJ1-5,TGTGCCAGCAGTACCACCCCCGGGACAGGGATTTTTCAGCCCCAGCATTTT,CASSTTPGTGIFQPQHF
NA,many,TRBV7-9,TRBJ2-7,TGTGCCAGCAGCTTAGGACAGCTTACCTACGAGCAGTACTTC,CASSLGQLTYEQYF
NA,few,TRBV20-1,TRBJ1-4,TGCAGTTCAGCGATTGATGAAAAACTGTTTTTT,CSSAIDEKLFF
NA,NA,TRBV21-1,TRBJ2-7,TGTGCCAGCAGCAAGCTTACTAGCGGGAGGGCCAAGACCCACGAGCAGTACTTC,CASSKLTSGRAKTHEQYF
NA,few,TRBV29-1,TRBJ2-6,TGCAGCGTTGAAGAGGGCGGTCCAGGAGAAGACCACGGGGCCAACGTCCTGACTTTC,CSVEEGGPGEDHGANVLTF
NA,few,TRBV24-1,TRBJ2-3,TGTGCCAGCAGTGTAGATACGCAGTATTTT,CASSVDTQYF
NA,NA,TRBV2,TRBJ1-4,TGTGCCAGCAGAAGGACCCGGACCAGTGAAAAACTGTTTTTT,CASRRTRTSEKLFF
NA,many,TRBV7-7,TRBJ1-5,TGTGCCAGCAGCTTAACATTAGGTCAGCCCCAGCATTTT,CASSLTLGQPQHF
NA,few,TRBV9,TRBJ1-2,TGTGCCAGCGCCCCCGGGGAAGCTAACTATGGCTACACCTTC,CASAPGEANYGYTF
TRBD1,once,TRBV20-1,TRBJ1-5,TGCAGTGCTAGAGGTGGACAGGGAATGAGCAATCAGCCCCAGCATTTT,CSARGGQGMSNQPQHF
TRBD2,few,TRBV7-9,TRBJ2-7,TGTGCCAGCAGCCAAGATCGGGAGGCCTCCTACGAGCAGTACTTC,CASSQDREASYEQYF
NA,many,TRBV20-1,TRBJ2-5,TGCAGTGCTAGAGGGACAGCCCAAGAGACCCAGTACTTC,CSARGTAQETQYF
NA,few,TRBV20-1,TRBJ1-5,TGCAGTGCGCTCCGGGACACCGGCGGGGAGCCCCAGCATTTT,CSALRDTGGEPQHF
NA,many,TRBV7-9,TRBJ1-2,TGTGCCAGCAGCTTAGCGTGGACCGAGTATGGCTACACCTTC,CASSLAWTEYGYTF
TRBD2,NA,TRBV24-1,TRBJ2-2,TGTGCCACCAGTGATTCCGGGACTAGAAACACCGGGGAGCTGTTTTTT,CATSDSGTRNTGELFF
TRBD2,few,TRBV20-1,TRBJ2-7,TGCAGTCTAAAGTCTAGCGGCATCCACGAGCAGTACTTC,CSLKSSGIHEQYF
NA,many,TRBV19,TRBJ1-5,TGTGCCAGTAGAACCCAACGGGACAGCAATCAGCCCCAGCATTTT,CASRTQRDSNQPQHF
NA,many,TRBV19,TRBJ1-2,TGTGCCACCGGACCCTCCGGGGGATATGGCTACACCTTC,CATGPSGGYGYTF
NA,many,TRBV25-1,TRBJ1-6,TGTGCCAGCAGTGAATCTTGGGGCCAGGGAAATTCACCCCTCCACTTT,CASSESWGQGNSPLHF